The 30 T cell receptor beta chains given below trace back to one sample, sequenced in a study of control samples from healthy donors and cancer patients. Produced via immunoSEQ multiplex PCR; TCRdb's table is partial and in-frame only. The top ten clones hold approximately 2% of a sample with about 120,000 clones, over 80% of them seen once. The sample taken for sequencing was blood. All receptors come from a woman in her fifties or sixties in good health.

The CDR3 reads CASSPRFGGEQETQYF. DNA for the CDR3: TGTGCCAGCTCACCACGGTTTGGAGGGGAACAAGAGACCCAGTACTTC. The chain couples TRBV18 to TRBJ2-5; D might be TRBD2 (6 bases). In germline, CDR1 is KGHSH, CDR2 LQKENI. Deletions cut 1 base from V and 2 bases from J, with 14 bases between. This CDR3 contains 16 residues.

V and J are TRBV7-8 and TRBJ2-1; 8 nucleotides match TRBD2. The germline V gene has CDR1 SGHVS and CDR2 FQNEAQ. The J segment lost 4 bases and the V segment lost 0 bases, leaving 2 bases of the junction unmatched. The CDR3 extends over 15 amino acids. CDR3 nucleotide sequence: TGTGCCAGCAGCTTAGCTAGCGGGGCATACAATGAGCAGTTCTTC. Translating it yields CASSLASGAYNEQFF.

The rearrangement uses TRBV3-1 (or the pseudogene TRBV3-2) and TRBJ2-2; D is undetermined. Germline V gene sequence: CDR1 LGHDT, CDR2 YNNKEL (reference sequence). V lost 3 bases, J lost 3 bases, and 2 bases lay in between. This CDR3 has 12 amino acids. The CDR3, as DNA: TGTGCCAGCAGCCAGCACACCGGGGAGCTGTTTTTT. Translated, it gives CASSQHTGELFF.

J is TRBJ2-1 and V is TRBV11-2; TRBD1 is a possible D gene (5 bases). Trimming took off 6 bases at V and 4 bases at J, with 19 bases between the two ends. The CDR3 extends over 16 amino acids. The germline CDR1 and CDR2 sequences are SGHAT and FQNNGV. The CDR3 coding sequence is TGTGCCAGCAGGGATTCCGGCAGGGCCTGGTACAATGAGCAGTTCTTC. This codes for CASRDSGRAWYNEQFF.

The chain employs TRBV20-1 and TRBJ2-1, with D possibly being TRBD2 (5 bases). V was pared by 7 bases and J by 8 bases, with 12 bases between. CDR3 length: 11 residues. Germline V gene sequence: CDR1 DFQATT, CDR2 SNEGSKA (reference sequence). The CDR3 bases are TGCAGTGAAACTAGTCTCCATGAGCAGTTCTTC. Its translation is CSETSLHEQFF.

CDR3 nucleotides: TGTGCCAGCAGCGCCTTTACAGACAACTATGGCTACACCTTC. Residues: CASSAFTDNYGYTF. The rearrangement uses TRBV9 and TRBJ1-2; D is ambiguous. CDR3 length: 14 residues. V gave up 3 bases and J gave up 2 bases, with 11 bases separating them. Germline V gene lookup returns CDR1 SGDLS and CDR2 YYNGEE.

The chain links TRBV28 to TRBJ2-2; D remains ambiguous. V was cut by 7 bases and J by 0 bases, with 15 bases left in between. CDR1 is MDHEN and CDR2 is SYDVKM in the germline V gene. The CDR3 spans 16 residues. The CDR3 bases are TGTGCCAGCACTCCGGCCGGGCAGGCGAACACCGGGGAGCTGTTTTTT. Amino acids: CASTPAGQANTGELFF.

The chain couples TRBV10-3 to TRBJ1-1, with TRBD1 identical over 9 bases. This CDR3 is 18 amino acids long. V gave up 2 bases and J gave up 4 bases; unmatched junction bases: 14. The germline CDR1 and CDR2 sequences are ENHRY and SYGVKD. The CDR3 spells CAISEAPQGAPLGTEAFF. CDR3 nucleotide sequence: TGTGCCATCAGTGAGGCTCCACAGGGGGCCCCCTTGGGCACTGAAGCTTTCTTT.

The chain has TRBV24-1 and TRBJ2-7; 10 bases line up with TRBD1. The CDR3 has 14 amino acids. Germline CDR1 reads KGHDR; CDR2 reads SFDVKD. Trimming removed 3 bases from V and 4 bases from J; junction bases left unmatched: 2. CDR3: CATSDGTGEYEQYF. CDR3 DNA: TGTGCCACCAGTGATGGGACAGGGGAGTACGAGCAGTACTTC.

This chain joins TRBV9 and TRBJ1-1, with unresolved D. The V end was cut by 1 base, the J end by 1 base, with 5 bases between. Germline V gene data show CDR1 as SGDLS and CDR2 as YYNGEE. This CDR3 comprises 13 residues. DNA for the CDR3: TGTGCCAGCAGCGTACACGGGAACACTGAAGCTTTCTTT. This codes for CASSVHGNTEAFF.

The chain uses TRBV29-1 and TRBJ2-1, with D maybe TRBD1 (6 bases). CDR3 length equals 11 residues. The V gene's germline CDR1 is SQVTM and CDR2 ANQGSEA. V was clipped by 7 bases and J by 9 bases, with 13 bases between them. This CDR3 is CSGSQGGEQFF. Written as DNA, the CDR3 is TGCAGCGGCTCACAGGGCGGTGAGCAGTTCTTC.

V gene TRBV2 combines with J gene TRBJ1-3, with D possibly matching TRBD1 (5 bases). The CDR3 length is 15 residues. In germline, CDR1 is SNHLY, CDR2 FYNNEI. Between the trimmed V and J ends, which lost 6 bases and 0 bases, there was a span of 12 bases. CDR3 sequence: CASRAVGLSGNTIYF. The CDR3 DNA reads TGTGCCAGCAGGGCGGTGGGACTCTCTGGAAACACCATATATTTT.

This sequence joins TRBV5-8 and TRBJ2-7; D is possibly TRBD1 or TRBD2 (5 bases each). Looked up from germline, CDR1 is SGHTS and CDR2 is YDEGEE. V lost 1 base and J lost 4, with 9 bases in between. The CDR3 consists of 13 residues. The CDR3 region is CASSLKGEYEQYF. CDR3 nucleotide sequence: TGTGCCAGCAGCTTGAAAGGGGAGTACGAGCAGTACTTC.

The genes are TRBV6-5 and TRBJ2-1; D is unresolved. Germline values: CDR1 MNHEY, CDR2 SVGAGI. CDR3 length: 15 residues. Trimming cost V 3 bases and J 0 bases, with 9 bases left between them. The CDR3 is CASSYSGTSYNEQFF. The CDR3 DNA is TGTGCCAGCAGTTATTCCGGAACCTCCTACAATGAGCAGTTCTTC.

This clone was seen a few times. The chain has TRBV4-1 and TRBJ1-1; the D gene is possibly TRBD1 (6 bases). The CDR3 consists of 15 residues. The germline V and J ends were trimmed by 6 bases and 1 base, with 15 bases remaining between them. Germline assignment: CDR1 MGHRA and CDR2 YSYEKL. CDR3 sequence reads: CASSPTSTGNTEAFF. CDR3 nucleotide sequence: TGCGCCAGCAGTCCGACGTCGACAGGGAACACTGAAGCTTTCTTT.

The chain has TRBV7-9 and TRBJ1-1; D uncertain. CDR3 length equals 11 residues. Trimming removed 6 bases from V and 10 bases from J, with 12 bases in between. The germline V gene has CDR1 SEHNR and CDR2 FQNEAQ (reference sequence). The CDR3 loop is CASRTTWAAFF. CDR3 nucleotides: TGTGCCAGCAGGACAACCTGGGCAGCTTTCTTT.

The V gene is TRBV5-1, the J gene TRBJ1-2; D call uncertain. The germline CDR1 and CDR2 sequences are SGHRS and YFSETQ. V was trimmed by 4 bases and J by 2 bases, leaving 12 bases between them. The CDR3 loop spans 14 amino acids. For the CDR3, the DNA is TGCGCCAGCAGCCCAGACCCCGCCAACTATGGCTACACCTTC. Encoded protein: CASSPDPANYGYTF. Based on the CDR3 plus reference TRBV5-1 and TRBJ1-2, the full variable domain is KAGVTQTPRYLIKTRGQQVTLSCSPISGHRSVSWYQQTPGQGLQFLFEYFSETQRNKGNFPGRFSGRQFSNSRSEMNVSTLELGDSALYLCASSPDPANYGYTFGSGTRLTVV.

The rearrangement joins TRBV7-8 to TRBJ2-1; D may correspond to TRBD1 or TRBD2 (5 bases each). The length of the CDR3 is 14 residues. V lost 4 bases and J 9 bases, leaving 16 bases between the germline ends. The germline gives CDR1 SGHVS, CDR2 FQNEAQ. The CDR3 reads CASSSRGTRGEQFF. The DNA of the CDR3 is TGTGCCAGCAGCTCCCGGGGAACTAGGGGTGAGCAGTTCTTC.

This clone was seen once. The chain uses TRBV19 and TRBJ1-5; D not resolved. The V and J ends lost 9 bases and 1 base respectively, with 7 bases between them. The germline V gene encodes CDR1 LNHDA and CDR2 SQIVND (reference sequence). This CDR3 comprises 12 residues. The DNA for the CDR3 is TGTGCCAGCTCTGGGAGCAATCAGCCCCAGCATTTT. It is translated as CASSGSNQPQHF.

CDR3 bases: TGTGCCACCAGGGAGGGTTTGAACACTGAAGCTTTCTTT. It is translated as CATREGLNTEAFF. The chain joins TRBV15 to TRBJ1-1, with unresolved D. The CDR3 totals 13 residues. The V gene's germline CDR1 is LNHNV and CDR2 YYDKDF (reference sequence). Trimming pared 6 bases from V and 0 bases from J, leaving 8 bases between.

The chain employs TRBV5-4 and TRBJ2-1, with TRBD2 identical over 8 bases. The V and J ends lost 5 bases and 9 bases, in that order; junction bases with no gene match: 13. This CDR3 spans 15 amino acids. The germline CDR1 and CDR2 sequences are SGHNT and YYREEE (reference sequence). The CDR3 coding sequence is TGTGCCAGCAGACCCTCGGGACTAGAGGGAGGTGAGCAGTTCTTC. The encoded protein is CASRPSGLEGGEQFF.

V and J are TRBV5-5 and TRBJ2-4, with TRBD1 as a possible D gene (5 bases). Trimming took off 2 bases at V and 2 bases at J, with 8 bases between the two ends. The CDR3 runs to 14 residues. Germline lookup yields CDR1 SGHKS and CDR2 YYEKEE (reference sequence). In nucleotides, the CDR3 is TGTGCCAGCAGCTTCGACAGAACCAAAAACATTCAGTACTTC. Residues: CASSFDRTKNIQYF.

This clone was seen only a few times. The chain uses TRBV7-2 and TRBJ2-2; the D is unclear. V lost 2 bases and J 6 bases, leaving 10 bases between the germline ends. CDR1 SGHTA and CDR2 FQGNSA come from the germline V gene. This CDR3 contains 14 residues. CDR3 amino acids: CASSLLYQAGELFF. For the CDR3, the DNA is TGTGCCAGCAGCTTATTGTACCAGGCCGGGGAGCTGTTTTTT.

The rearrangement links TRBV5-1 to TRBJ2-5, with 9 bases fitting TRBD2. V trimming: 0 bases; J trimming: 0 bases; junction bases outside the gene matches: 12. The germline V gene encodes CDR1 SGHRS and CDR2 YFSETQ. The CDR3 loop spans 19 amino acids. The CDR3 coding sequence is TGCGCCAGCAGCTTGGCCGGTTTGGGGAGCGGGGGGTACCAAGAGACCCAGTACTTC. As protein: CASSLAGLGSGGYQETQYF.

The chain recombines TRBV7-8 with TRBJ2-7; 9 positions agree with TRBD1. The CDR3 runs to 18 residues. J lost 6 bases, V lost 1 base, and 16 bases had no gene match. Germline V CDR1 and CDR2: SGHVS, FQNEAQ. The CDR3 DNA reads TGTGCCAGCAGCTTAGTTTGGACAGGGGCCGCGGTGCCTCCCGAGCAGTACTTC. This sequence encodes CASSLVWTGAAVPPEQYF.

The chain carries TRBV10-3 and TRBJ2-2; TRBD2 matches 13 bases. This CDR3 spans 16 amino acids. Trimming removed 6 bases from V and 2 bases from J; junction bases left unmatched: 3. Germline V gene data show CDR1 as ENHRY and CDR2 as SYGVKD. In DNA form, the CDR3 reads TGTGCCATCAGGACGGGACTAGCGGGAAACACCGGGGAGCTGTTTTTT. As protein: CAIRTGLAGNTGELFF.

This clone was seen a single time. The rearrangement joins TRBV2 to TRBJ2-2, with 9 positions matching TRBD2. The CDR3 spans 17 residues. V gave up 6 bases and J gave up 6 bases; unmatched junction bases: 14. Per germline, CDR1 SNHLY and CDR2 FYNNEI. The CDR3 sequence is CASSPSGRGGASGELFF. The DNA of the CDR3 is TGTGCCAGCAGCCCGAGTGGGCGGGGGGGTGCATCCGGGGAGCTGTTTTTT. The whole variable domain, filled in from reference TRBV2 and TRBJ2-2, reads EPEVTQTPSHQVTQMGQEVILRCVPISNHLYFYWYRQILGQKVEFLVSFYNNEISEKSEIFDDQFSVERPDGSNFTLKIRSTKLEDSAMYFCASSPSGRGGASGELFFGEGSRLTVL.

The chain carries TRBV28 and TRBJ1-6, with D possibly being TRBD1 (6 bases). Per the germline V gene, CDR1 is MDHEN and CDR2 is SYDVKM. Trimming took 4 bases from V and 6 from J, leaving 10 bases between them. This CDR3 is 14 amino acids long. The CDR3 reads CASSSGAGNSPLHF. The CDR3 coding sequence is TGTGCCAGCAGTTCGGGGGCTGGTAATTCACCCCTCCACTTT.

The chain couples TRBV27 to TRBJ2-7; D might be TRBD1 (6 bases). V dropped 1 base and J dropped 6 bases, with 16 bases sitting between them. From germline, CDR1 is MNHEY and CDR2 SMNVEV (reference sequence). The CDR3 totals 15 residues. As DNA, the CDR3 is TGTGCCAGCAGTTTATGGACAGACGGAAGACCCGAGCAGTACTTC. The encoded protein is CASSLWTDGRPEQYF.

V gene TRBV7-8 combines with J gene TRBJ2-2; 10 bases are shared with TRBD2. Germline-derived CDR1 and CDR2 are SGHVS and FQNEAQ. V dropped 4 bases and J dropped 2; count of bases not matched to a gene: 4. The CDR3 spans 16 residues. The CDR3 here is CASSSRTSGNTGELFF. CDR3 in DNA: TGTGCCAGCAGCTCGAGGACTAGCGGTAACACCGGGGAGCTGTTTTTT.